The 28 T cell receptor beta chains below all came from one sample that was sequenced in a study of blood T cell repertoires in COVID-19. TCRdb's copy holds only in-frame clones and misses some; the assay was immunoSEQ multiplex PCR. The repertoire has approximately 270,000 clones, around 82% of them found once; the top ten carry 0.87%. Sequenced material: peripheral blood. Receptor source: a human donor with COVID-19, enrolled during active disease. The donor label of this sample is uncertain.

The rearrangement joins TRBV14 to TRBJ1-2; tentatively, D is TRBD1 (5 bases). Germline CDR1 and CDR2: SGHDN and FVKESK. This CDR3 comprises 18 residues. V was shortened by 4 bases and J by 4 bases, with 25 bases between the two germline ends. This CDR3 is CASSRPLSDKARSYGYTF. The CDR3, as DNA: TGTGCCAGCAGCCGGCCGCTCTCGGACAAGGCGAGGAGCTATGGCTACACCTTC.

This chain joins TRBV6-1 and TRBJ1-4; D gene uncertain. CDR3 length equals 14 residues. Trimming took 3 bases from V and 8 from J, leaving 13 bases between them. Germline CDR1 MNHNS, CDR2 SASEGT. The CDR3 is CASSDAVVVEKLFF. The DNA for the CDR3 is TGTGCCAGCAGTGATGCGGTTGTGGTCGAAAAACTGTTTTTT.

V is TRBV3-1 (or the pseudogene TRBV3-2) and J is TRBJ1-1, with TRBD1 as a possible D gene (6 bases). Per the germline V gene, CDR1 is LGHDT and CDR2 is YNNKEL (reference sequence). Trimming took off 4 bases at V and 1 base at J, with 13 bases between the two ends. The CDR3 is made up of 15 amino acids. The CDR3 nucleotides are TGTGCCAGCAGCCCCCAGGACAGAGGGAACACTGAAGCTTTCTTT. Its translation: CASSPQDRGNTEAFF.

J is TRBJ1-5 and V is TRBV5-1; 7 nucleotides align to TRBD1. V lost 0 bases, J lost 6 bases, and 3 bases stayed unmatched. This CDR3 comprises 14 residues. Looked up from germline, CDR1 is SGHRS and CDR2 is YFSETQ. The CDR3 bases are TGCGCCAGCAGCTTGGGAGGGGGCGGTCAGCCCCAGCATTTT. Amino acid sequence: CASSLGGGGQPQHF.

This chain links TRBV3-1 (or the pseudogene TRBV3-2) with TRBJ2-1; the D is unclear. The CDR3 extends over 15 amino acids. The V end lost 1 base, the J end lost 11 bases, and 18 bases lay between the germline ends. From germline, CDR1 is LGHDT and CDR2 YNNKEL (reference sequence). CDR3 amino acids: CASSQAPSDLSKQFF. The CDR3 DNA is TGTGCCAGCAGCCAAGCCCCCTCCGACTTAAGTAAGCAGTTCTTC.

The gene calls are TRBV9 and TRBJ2-5; TRBD2 agrees at 8 bases. The CDR3 covers 16 residues. J lost 3 bases, V lost 3 bases, and 10 bases had no gene match. Germline V CDR1 and CDR2: SGDLS, YYNGEE. The CDR3 spells CASSGPWREDEETQYF. DNA for the CDR3: TGTGCCAGCAGCGGCCCATGGCGGGAGGACGAAGAGACCCAGTACTTC.

CDR3 region: CATSRGSYEQYF. The CDR3, as DNA: TGTGCCACCAGCAGGGGCTCCTACGAGCAGTACTTC. This sequence joins TRBV24-1 and TRBJ2-7; D perhaps matches TRBD1 (6 bases). This CDR3 is built from 12 residues. The V end lost 7 bases, the J end lost 0 bases, and 6 bases lay between the germline ends. Germline values: CDR1 KGHDR, CDR2 SFDVKD.

V and J are TRBV3-1 (or the pseudogene TRBV3-2) and TRBJ1-3; D is possibly TRBD1 (6 bases). CDR1 and CDR2 (germline): LGHDT, YNNKEL (reference sequence). The CDR3 has 14 amino acids. Trimming took off 4 bases at V and 4 bases at J, with 11 bases between the two ends. The CDR3 reads CASSRTASGNTIYF. The CDR3 region has the DNA TGTGCCAGCAGCCGGACAGCTTCGGGAAACACCATATATTTT.

This clone has only one observation. CDR3 region: CASSLGLAGWSSYEQYF. CDR3 bases: TGCGCCAGCAGCTTGGGACTAGCGGGATGGAGCTCCTACGAGCAGTACTTC. This chain connects TRBV5-1 to TRBJ2-7; TRBD2 matches 11 bases. The CDR3 is made up of 17 amino acids. V lost 0 bases and J lost 0; bases outside the gene matches: 5. In germline, CDR1 is SGHRS, CDR2 YFSETQ.

The DNA for the CDR3 is TGTGCCAGCAGTCGCAGGGGCAGCAATCAGCCCCAGCATTTT. It encodes CASSRRGSNQPQHF. The rearrangement joins TRBV6-5 to TRBJ1-5, with D perhaps matching TRBD1 (6 bases). The CDR3 covers 14 residues. Germline assignment: CDR1 MNHEY and CDR2 SVGAGI. Trimming left V 5 bases short and J 1 base short, with 9 bases between.

The V call is TRBV30, the J call TRBJ2-3; TRBD1 aligns across 8 bases. The CDR3 covers 14 residues. V shed 8 bases, J shed 4 bases, and the junction held 11 bases outside the gene matches. Germline CDR1 and CDR2: GTSNPN and SVGIG (reference sequence). CDR3 nucleotide sequence: TGTGCCACGGAAAGGCAGGGGGCCCCAGATACGCAGTATTTT. It is translated as CATERQGAPDTQYF. Supplemented by reference TRBV30 and TRBJ2-3, the full variable domain reads SQTIHQWPATLVQPVGSPLSLECTVEGTSNPNLYWYRQAAGRGLQLLFYSVGIGQISSEVPQNLSASRPQDRQFILSSKKLLLSDSGFYLCATERQGAPDTQYFGPGTRLTVL.

Regarding this clone: One end of the junction does not line up with germline, which may come from a read error. The chain combines TRBV5-1 with TRBJ1-1; 8 bases align to TRBD1. The CDR3 extends over 15 amino acids. Germline loops: CDR1 SGHRS, CDR2 YFSETQ. In DNA, the CDR3 is TGCGCCAGCAGCACCGGACAGGGAATGAACACTGAAGCTTTTTTT. Translated, it gives CASSTGQGMNTEAFF.

The CDR3 DNA is TGTGCCTGGAGTGTCGGGCTAGCGGGAGAAACCGAGCAGTACTTC. Translation gives CAWSVGLAGETEQYF. J is TRBJ2-7 and V is TRBV30; 10 positions match TRBD2. CDR3 length equals 15 residues. Germline-derived CDR1 and CDR2 are GTSNPN and SVGIG (reference sequence). V trimming: 0 bases; J trimming: 6 bases; junction bases outside the gene matches: 8.

This clone was seen just once. The rearrangement joins TRBV2 to TRBJ1-2, with D perhaps matching TRBD1 (5 bases). V lost 5 bases to trimming and J lost 0 bases, with 10 bases between them. Germline V gene lookup returns CDR1 SNHLY and CDR2 FYNNEI. The CDR3 consists of 14 residues. CDR3 loop: CASSNDSPNYGYTF. The CDR3, as DNA: TGTGCCAGCAGTAACGACAGCCCTAACTATGGCTACACCTTC.

This chain connects TRBV29-1 to TRBJ1-2; possible D gene TRBD1, 6 bases. The CDR3 consists of 13 residues. V shed 3 bases and J shed 6 bases, with 14 bases lying between them. In germline, CDR1 is SQVTM, CDR2 ANQGSEA. CDR3 nucleotides: TGCAGCGTTGATATACAGGGAAGTGATGGCTACACCTTC. Its protein product is CSVDIQGSDGYTF.

The CDR3 sequence: CASSPPNRDGTNNQPQHF. The CDR3, as DNA: TGTGCCAGCTCACCCCCTAACAGGGATGGGACAAACAATCAGCCCCAGCATTTT. V is TRBV18 and J is TRBJ1-5; the D gene is possibly TRBD1 (6 bases). CDR1 and CDR2 from the germline V gene are KGHSH and LQKENI. The CDR3 is 18 amino acids. Trimming removed 3 bases at V and 3 bases at J, with 21 bases between.

The chain uses TRBV24-1 and TRBJ2-5, with TRBD2 matching over 11 bases. The germline V gene encodes CDR1 KGHDR and CDR2 SFDVKD. V lost 7 bases to trimming and J lost 1 base; unmatched junction nucleotides: 4. This CDR3 has 15 residues. CDR3 sequence reads: CATSGTSGTQETQYF. The CDR3 nucleotides are TGTGCCACCAGCGGGACTAGCGGAACCCAAGAGACCCAGTACTTC.

The rearrangement links TRBV28 to TRBJ1-5; D might be TRBD1 (6 bases). Germline V gene lookup returns CDR1 MDHEN and CDR2 SYDVKM. The length of the CDR3 is 15 residues. Trimming took 3 bases from V and 3 from J, leaving 12 bases between them. CDR3 in amino acids: CASSFSGTLNQPQHF. CDR3 in DNA: TGTGCCAGCAGTTTTTCCGGGACACTCAATCAGCCCCAGCATTTT. The entire variable domain, with the rest obtained from reference TRBV28 and TRBJ1-5, is as follows: DVKVTQSSRYLVKRTGEKVFLECVQDMDHENMFWYRQDPGLGLRLIYFSYDVKMKEKGDIPEGYSVSREKKERFSLILESASTNQTSMYLCASSFSGTLNQPQHFGDGTRLSIL.

The V gene is TRBV19, the J gene TRBJ2-2, with D tentatively TRBD2 (5 bases). V dropped 7 bases and J dropped 3 bases, with 15 bases sitting between them. The CDR3 contains 15 residues. CDR1 is LNHDA and CDR2 is SQIVND in the germline V gene (reference sequence). As DNA, the CDR3 is TGTGCCAGTAAAGGGAGAAGGTCTGACACCGGGGAGCTGTTTTTT. It codes for CASKGRRSDTGELFF. The entire variable domain, with the rest obtained from reference TRBV19 and TRBJ2-2, is as follows: DGGITQSPKYLFRKEGQNVTLSCEQNLNHDAMYWYRQDPGQGLRLIYYSQIVNDFQKGDIAEGYSVSREKKESFPLTVTSAQKNPTAFYLCASKGRRSDTGELFFGEGSRLTVL.

The chain carries TRBV7-2 and TRBJ1-1; 10 positions agree with TRBD1. Trimming cost V 5 bases and J 5 bases; bases outside gene matches: 5. CDR3 length: 14 amino acids. CDR1 is SGHTA, CDR2 FQGNSA, per germline. CDR3 amino acids: CASSPRTGGTEAFF. The CDR3 nucleotides read TGTGCCAGCAGCCCCCGGACAGGGGGAACTGAAGCTTTCTTT.

The chain employs TRBV11-2 and TRBJ2-2, with 9 bases aligning to TRBD2. The ends lost 5 bases at V and 5 bases at J; junction bases unmatched: 15. This CDR3 has 18 amino acids. Germline CDR1 is SGHAT and CDR2 is FQNNGV. CDR3 loop: CASSPTGTSLLGTGELFF. DNA for the CDR3: TGTGCCAGCAGCCCGACCGGGACTAGCCTCCTTGGGACCGGGGAGCTGTTTTTT.

V is TRBV7-3 and J is TRBJ1-5, with 8 bases that match TRBD1. Germline CDR1 is SGHTA and CDR2 is FQGTGA. There are 16 residues in the CDR3. After removal of 4 bases from V and 2 bases from J, the junction contained 7 bases not matched to a gene. For the CDR3, the DNA is TGTGCCAGCAGCTCGTACATGGACAGGGGCAATCAGCCCCAGCATTTT. Translated: CASSSYMDRGNQPQHF.

The chain employs TRBV18 and TRBJ1-1; unclear D gene. The germline CDR1 and CDR2 sequences are KGHSH and LQKENI. The ends were cut back, 6 bases at V and 5 bases at J, with 13 bases in the middle. The CDR3 loop spans 13 amino acids. The DNA of the CDR3 is TGTGCCAGCTCCGGGAGGAGGGAGACTGAAGCTTTCTTT. Its protein product is CASSGRRETEAFF.

This chain links TRBV29-1 with TRBJ1-2; unclear D gene. V was shortened by 5 bases and J by 6 bases, with 10 bases between the two germline ends. The CDR3 extends over 11 amino acids. The germline V gene encodes CDR1 SQVTM and CDR2 ANQGSEA. Here the CDR3 DNA reads TGCAGCGTTTTCCGTACGGATGGCTACACCTTC. Residues: CSVFRTDGYTF. The variable domain in full, completed from reference TRBV29-1 and TRBJ1-2, reads SAVISQKPSRDICQRGTSLTIQCQVDSQVTMMFWYRQQPGQSLTLIATANQGSEATYESGFVIDKFPISRPNLTFSTLTVSNMSPEDSSIYLCSVFRTDGYTFGSGTRLTVV.

CDR3 coding DNA: TGCAGCGTTGATGGCGGGAGCCATGAGCAGTTCTTC. This translates into CSVDGGSHEQFF. The chain employs TRBV29-1 and TRBJ2-1; 7 bases are a match to TRBD2. Germline assignment: CDR1 SQVTM and CDR2 ANQGSEA. J was trimmed by 8 bases and V by 3 bases; bases with no gene match: 4. The CDR3 is 12 residues long.

The chain carries TRBV24-1 and TRBJ2-3; 10 bases fit TRBD2. The V gene's germline CDR1 is KGHDR and CDR2 SFDVKD. The CDR3 runs 16 residues. Unmatched junction bases numbered 5, after V lost 4 bases and J lost 2 bases. The CDR3 region is CATSESGLADTDTQYF. DNA of the CDR3: TGTGCCACCAGTGAATCTGGACTAGCGGACACAGATACGCAGTATTTT.

V is TRBV9 and J is TRBJ2-2; D might be TRBD2 (6 bases). The CDR3 has 14 residues. Germline-derived CDR1 and CDR2 are SGDLS and YYNGEE. V was shortened by 0 bases and J by 4 bases, with 7 bases between the two germline ends. The CDR3 bases are TGTGCCAGCAGCGTAGGCGGGGTCACCGGGGAGCTGTTTTTT. Translation gives CASSVGGVTGELFF.

The sample holds one count of this clone. The gene calls are TRBV11-2 and TRBJ1-6; D possibly corresponds to TRBD1 (5 bases). This CDR3 is built from 16 residues. Germline V CDR1 and CDR2: SGHAT, FQNNGV. V lost 6 bases to trimming and J lost 10 bases, with 22 bases between them. CDR3 sequence reads: CASRASRGSRHSPLHF. Written as DNA, the CDR3 is TGTGCCAGCAGGGCCTCCCGGGGGTCGAGGCACTCACCCCTCCACTTT.